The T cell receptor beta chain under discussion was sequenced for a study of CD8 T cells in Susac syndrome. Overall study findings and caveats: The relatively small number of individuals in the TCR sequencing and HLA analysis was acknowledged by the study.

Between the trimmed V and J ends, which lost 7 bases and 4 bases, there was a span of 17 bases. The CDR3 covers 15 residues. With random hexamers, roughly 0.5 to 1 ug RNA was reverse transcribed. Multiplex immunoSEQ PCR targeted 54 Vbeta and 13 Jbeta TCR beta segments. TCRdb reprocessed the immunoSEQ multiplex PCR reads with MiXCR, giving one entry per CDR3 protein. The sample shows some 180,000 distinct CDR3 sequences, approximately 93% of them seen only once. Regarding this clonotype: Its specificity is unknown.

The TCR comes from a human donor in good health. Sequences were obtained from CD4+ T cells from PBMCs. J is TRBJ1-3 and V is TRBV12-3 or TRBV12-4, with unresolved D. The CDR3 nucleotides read TGTGCCAGCACCCCCCGAGTCCGTGCCGGAAACACCATATATTTT. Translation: CASTPRVRAGNTIYF.